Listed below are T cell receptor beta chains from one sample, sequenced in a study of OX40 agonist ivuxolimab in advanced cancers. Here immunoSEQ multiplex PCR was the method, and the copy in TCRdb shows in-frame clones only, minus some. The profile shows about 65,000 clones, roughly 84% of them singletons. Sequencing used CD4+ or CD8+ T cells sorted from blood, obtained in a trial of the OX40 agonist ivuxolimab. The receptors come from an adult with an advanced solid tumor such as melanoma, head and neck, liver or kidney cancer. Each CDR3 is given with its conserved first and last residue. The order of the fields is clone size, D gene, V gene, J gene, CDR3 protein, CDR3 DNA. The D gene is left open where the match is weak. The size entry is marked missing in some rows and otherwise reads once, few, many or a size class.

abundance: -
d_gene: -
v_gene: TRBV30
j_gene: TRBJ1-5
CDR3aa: CAWSSYRVNQPQHF
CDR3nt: TGTGCCTGGAGCAGTTACAGGGTGAATCAGCCCCAGCATTTT

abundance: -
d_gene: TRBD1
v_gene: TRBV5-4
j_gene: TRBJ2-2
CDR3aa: CASSPARDRGTGELFF
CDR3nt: TGTGCCAGCAGCCCCGCCCGGGACAGGGGTACCGGGGAGCTGTTTTTT

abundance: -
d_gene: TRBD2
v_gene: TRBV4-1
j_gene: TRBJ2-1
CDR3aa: CASSQKGTSGQSSYNEQFF
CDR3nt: TGCGCCAGCAGCCAGAAGGGGACTAGCGGACAGAGCTCCTACAATGAGCAGTTCTTC

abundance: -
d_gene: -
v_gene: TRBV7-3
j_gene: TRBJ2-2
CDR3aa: CASSLKLTGELFF
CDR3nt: TGTGCCAGCAGCTTAAAGCTCACCGGGGAGCTGTTTTTT

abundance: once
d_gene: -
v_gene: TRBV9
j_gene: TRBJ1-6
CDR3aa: CASSVRTGDSPLHF
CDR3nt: TGTGCCAGCAGCGTACGGACGGGTGATTCACCCCTCCACTTT

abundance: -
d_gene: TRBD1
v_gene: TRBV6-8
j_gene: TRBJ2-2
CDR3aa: CASSYTPGQGNTGELFF
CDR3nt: TGTGCCAGCAGTTACACCCCGGGACAGGGGAACACCGGGGAGCTGTTTTTT

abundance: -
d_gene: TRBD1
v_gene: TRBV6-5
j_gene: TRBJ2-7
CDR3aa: CASSYRDRAYEQYF
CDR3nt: TGTGCCAGCAGTTACCGGGACAGGGCCTACGAGCAGTACTTC

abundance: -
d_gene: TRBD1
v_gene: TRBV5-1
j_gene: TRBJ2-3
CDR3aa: CASSLDRQNRGWGTDTQYF
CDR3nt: TGCGCCAGCAGCTTGGACAGACAAAACAGGGGTTGGGGCACAGATACGCAGTATTTT

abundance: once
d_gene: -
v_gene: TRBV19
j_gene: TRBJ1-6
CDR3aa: CASRPGSSYNSPLHF
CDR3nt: TGTGCCAGTCGTCCAGGGAGCTCCTATAATTCACCCCTCCACTTT

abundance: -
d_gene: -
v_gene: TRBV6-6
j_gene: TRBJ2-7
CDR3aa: CASSYSSPEQYF
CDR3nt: TGTGCCAGCAGTTACTCGAGTCCCGAGCAGTACTTC

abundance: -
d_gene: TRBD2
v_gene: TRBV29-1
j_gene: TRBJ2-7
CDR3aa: CSVEGLAGGRNSYEQYF
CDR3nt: TGCAGCGTGGAGGGACTAGCGGGGGGGCGAAATTCCTACGAGCAGTACTTC

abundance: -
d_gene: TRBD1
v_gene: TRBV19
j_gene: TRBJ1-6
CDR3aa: CASSTEQGAALSSPLHF
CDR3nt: TGTGCCAGTAGTACAGAACAGGGGGCCGCGTTGAGTTCACCCCTCCACTTT

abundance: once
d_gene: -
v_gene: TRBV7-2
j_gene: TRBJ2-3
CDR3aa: CASSLKGDTQYF
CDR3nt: TGTGCCAGCAGCTTAAAGGGTGATACGCAGTATTTT

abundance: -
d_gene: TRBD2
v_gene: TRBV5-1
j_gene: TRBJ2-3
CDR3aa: CASSALAGGTDTQYF
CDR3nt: TGCGCCAGCAGCGCACTAGCGGGGGGCACAGATACGCAGTATTTT

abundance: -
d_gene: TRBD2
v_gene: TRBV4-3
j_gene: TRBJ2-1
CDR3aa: CASSMGTSGGAGEQFF
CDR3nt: TGCGCCAGCAGTATGGGGACTAGCGGGGGGGCCGGTGAGCAGTTCTTC

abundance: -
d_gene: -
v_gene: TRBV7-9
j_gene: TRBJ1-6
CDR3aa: CASSLEGTQSTLHF
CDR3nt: TGTGCCAGCAGCTTAGAGGGGACCCAGTCCACCCTCCACTTT

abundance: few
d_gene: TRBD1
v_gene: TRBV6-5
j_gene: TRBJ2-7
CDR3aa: CASSYSTGSGQYF
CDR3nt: TGTGCCAGCAGTTACTCGACAGGGTCGGGGCAGTACTTC

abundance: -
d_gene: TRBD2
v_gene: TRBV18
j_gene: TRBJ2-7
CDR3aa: CASSPLSGGDRYEQYF
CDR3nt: TGTGCCAGCTCACCCCTAAGCGGGGGGGATCGCTACGAGCAGTACTTC

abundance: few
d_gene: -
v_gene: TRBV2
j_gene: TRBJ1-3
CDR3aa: CASTTGQWTSGNTIYF
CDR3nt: TGTGCCAGCACCACAGGACAGTGGACCTCTGGAAACACCATATATTTT

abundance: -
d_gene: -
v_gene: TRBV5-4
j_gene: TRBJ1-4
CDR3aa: CASSLAGSVILVEKLFF
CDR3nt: TGTGCCAGCAGCTTGGCGGGGTCGGTAATACTTGTCGAAAAACTGTTTTTT

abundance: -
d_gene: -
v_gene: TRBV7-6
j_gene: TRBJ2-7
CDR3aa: CASSLARGAGYEQYF
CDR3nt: TGTGCCAGCAGCTTAGCTCGGGGGGCTGGCTACGAGCAGTACTTC

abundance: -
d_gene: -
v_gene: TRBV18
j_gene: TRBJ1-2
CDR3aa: CASSPDQGDGYTF
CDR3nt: TGTGCCAGCTCACCAGATCAAGGGGATGGCTACACCTTC

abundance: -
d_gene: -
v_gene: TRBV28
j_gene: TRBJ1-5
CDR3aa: CASRLGRSTEHF
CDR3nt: TGTGCCAGCAGGCTTGGGAGGTCCACTGAACATTTT

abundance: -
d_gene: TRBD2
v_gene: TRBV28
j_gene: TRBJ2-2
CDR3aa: CASSLRRLAGDTGELFF
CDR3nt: TGTGCCAGCAGTTTACGCCGACTAGCGGGGGACACCGGGGAGCTGTTTTTT

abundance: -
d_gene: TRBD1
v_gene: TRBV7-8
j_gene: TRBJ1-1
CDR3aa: CASSPLRQGDTEAFF
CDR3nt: TGTGCCAGCAGCCCCCTCAGACAGGGCGACACTGAAGCTTTCTTT

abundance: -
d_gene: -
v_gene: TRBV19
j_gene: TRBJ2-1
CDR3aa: CASSITISWKSALKNEQFF
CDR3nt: TGTGCCAGTAGTATCACGATTAGCTGGAAGTCGGCCCTGAAGAATGAGCAGTTCTTC

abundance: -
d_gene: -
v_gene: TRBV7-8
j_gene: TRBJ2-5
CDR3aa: CASSLFGGLMLETQYF
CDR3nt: TGTGCCAGCAGCTTATTCGGGGGTTTGATGTTAGAGACCCAGTACTTC

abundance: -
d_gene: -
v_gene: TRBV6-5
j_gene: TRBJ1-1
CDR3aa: CASSRNRVLNTEAFF
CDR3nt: TGTGCCAGCAGTCGGAACAGGGTCCTTAACACTGAAGCTTTCTTT

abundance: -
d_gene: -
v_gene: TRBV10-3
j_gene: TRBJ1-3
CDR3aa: CATREEGGSGNTIYF
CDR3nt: TGTGCTACCAGGGAGGAGGGGGGAAGCGGAAACACCATATATTTT

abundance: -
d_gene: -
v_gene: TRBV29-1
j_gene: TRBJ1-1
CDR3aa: CSVEGIGGGEAFF
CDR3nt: TGCAGCGTTGAAGGTATAGGCGGCGGTGAAGCTTTCTTT